The clone carrying this T cell receptor beta chain was seen a few times. These data originate in a study of neurological immune-mediated disorders. V lost 5 bases to trimming and J lost 8 bases; unmatched junction nucleotides: 6. The CDR3 has 13 residues. Germline-derived CDR1 and CDR2 are ENHRY and SYGVKD. TCRdb reprocessed the 5' RACE reads with MiXCR, giving one entry per CDR3 protein. The table records fewer than 40,000 distinct CDR3 sequences, approximately 6% of them present only once. This clonotype originated in a woman between 45 and 60 years old in good health. V usage is TRBV10-3 and J usage is TRBJ2-4; 7 positions match TRBD1. The sequenced sample was CD4+ T cells from blood. CDR3 sequence reads: CAISRQGTDIQYF. The CDR3 bases are TGTGCCATCAGTCGACAGGGTACTGACATTCAGTACTTC.